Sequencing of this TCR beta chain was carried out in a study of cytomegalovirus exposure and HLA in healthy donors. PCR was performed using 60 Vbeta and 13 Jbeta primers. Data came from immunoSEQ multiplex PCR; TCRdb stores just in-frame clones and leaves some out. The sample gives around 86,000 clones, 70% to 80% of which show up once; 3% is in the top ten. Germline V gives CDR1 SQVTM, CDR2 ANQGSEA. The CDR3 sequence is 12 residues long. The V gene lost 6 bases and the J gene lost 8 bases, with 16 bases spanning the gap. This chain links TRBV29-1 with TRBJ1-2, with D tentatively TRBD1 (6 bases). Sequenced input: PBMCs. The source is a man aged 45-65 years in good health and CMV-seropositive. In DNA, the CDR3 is TGCAGCGTCGGTCAAAAGGGGGAAGGCTACACCTTC. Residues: CSVGQKGEGYTF.